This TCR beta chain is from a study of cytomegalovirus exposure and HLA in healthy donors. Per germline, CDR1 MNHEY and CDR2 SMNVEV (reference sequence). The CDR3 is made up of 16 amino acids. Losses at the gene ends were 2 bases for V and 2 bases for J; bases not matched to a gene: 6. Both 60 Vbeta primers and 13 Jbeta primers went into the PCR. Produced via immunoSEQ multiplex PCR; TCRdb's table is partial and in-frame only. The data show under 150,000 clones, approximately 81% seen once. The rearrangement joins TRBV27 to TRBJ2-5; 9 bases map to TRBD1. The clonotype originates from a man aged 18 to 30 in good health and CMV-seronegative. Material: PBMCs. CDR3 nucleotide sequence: TGTGCCAGCAGTTTAAAGTGGGGGACAGGGCAAGAGACCCAGTACTTC. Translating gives CASSLKWGTGQETQYF.